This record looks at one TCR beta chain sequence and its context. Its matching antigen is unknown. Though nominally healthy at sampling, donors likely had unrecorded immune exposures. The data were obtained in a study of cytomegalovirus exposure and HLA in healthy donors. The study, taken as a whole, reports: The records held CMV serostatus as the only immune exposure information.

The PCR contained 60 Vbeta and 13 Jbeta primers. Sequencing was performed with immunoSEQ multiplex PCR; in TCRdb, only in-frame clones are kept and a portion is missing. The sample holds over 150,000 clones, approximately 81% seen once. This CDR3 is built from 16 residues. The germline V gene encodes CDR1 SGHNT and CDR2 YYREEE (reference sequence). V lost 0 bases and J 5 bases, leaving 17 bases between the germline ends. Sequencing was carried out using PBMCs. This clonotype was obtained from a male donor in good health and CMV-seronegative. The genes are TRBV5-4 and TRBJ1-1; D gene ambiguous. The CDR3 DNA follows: TGTGCCAGCAGCTTGGAAAGCAGGCGCGACCGAACTGAAGCTTTCTTT. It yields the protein CASSLESRRDRTEAFF.